The rows below give T cell receptor beta chains drawn from one sample of a study of metastatic and nonmetastatic thyroid tumors. TCRdb re-processed the PCR reads through MiXCR. Found here are about 41,000 clones, 20% to 25% of them singletons; the top ten hold more than 14%. The sequencing sample was made of tumor tissue. The receptors were sampled from a female donor with papillary thyroid cancer or a benign thyroid nodule (not recorded which). Some clones in this sample may be carry-over from other donors' samples. Both conserved end residues are part of each CDR3. The order of the fields is CDR3 protein, CDR3 DNA, V gene, J gene, clone size, D gene. The D gene is left open where the match is weak. Some rows have no size entry. The others give once, few or many, or a class for an expanded clone.

CSAQAGSTDTQYF	TGCAGTGCTCAAGCGGGAAGCACAGATACGCAGTATTTT	TRBV20-1	TRBJ2-3	-	TRBD2
CATTLRNGRAGYGYTF	TGTGCCACCACTCTGAGGAACGGCAGGGCTGGTTATGGCTACACCTTC	TRBV28	TRBJ1-2	medium-sized	-
CASSAPGTGTYEQYF	TGTGCCAGCAGCGCTCCCGGGACTGGGACCTACGAGCAGTACTTC	TRBV13	TRBJ2-7	once	-
CASSVTTSTDTQYF	TGTGCCAGCAGTGTGACAACTAGCACAGATACGCAGTATTTT	TRBV7-2	TRBJ2-3	many	-
CASSLRQGPYEQYF	TGTGCCAGCAGCCTTCGACAGGGACCCTACGAGCAGTACTTC	TRBV11-3	TRBJ2-7	once	TRBD1
CASSQDMNTEAFF	TGCGCCAGCAGCCAAGACATGAACACTGAAGCTTTCTTT	TRBV4-1	TRBJ1-1	-	-
CSQGSNYGYTF	TGCAGTCAAGGGTCTAACTATGGCTACACCTTC	TRBV20-1	TRBJ1-2	-	-
CSGGSPEAFF	TGCAGTGGAGGGTCCCCTGAAGCTTTCTTT	TRBV20-1	TRBJ1-1	-	-
CSARDRERGQPQHF	TGCAGTGCTAGGGACAGGGAAAGGGGTCAGCCCCAGCATTTT	TRBV20-1	TRBJ1-5	-	TRBD1
CASSLTINTGELFF	TGCGCCAGCAGCCTGACTATTAACACCGGGGAGCTGTTTTTT	TRBV5-1	TRBJ2-2	few	-
CASSEQGRDTGELFF	TGTGCCAGCAGTGAACAGGGAAGGGACACCGGGGAGCTGTTTTTT	TRBV25-1	TRBJ2-2	many	-
CASSYTLPYRQGTSTGELFF	TGTGCCAGCAGTTACACACTGCCCTATCGGCAGGGGACGTCCACCGGGGAGCTGTTTTTT	TRBV6-2/TRBV6-3	TRBJ2-2	-	-
CASTQDRGTETQYF	TGCGCCAGCACCCAGGACAGGGGGACGGAGACCCAGTACTTC	TRBV5-1	TRBJ2-5	-	TRBD1
CASSQAGHGSYEQYF	TGCGCCAGCAGCCAAGCTGGACACGGATCCTACGAGCAGTACTTC	TRBV4-1	TRBJ2-7	many	-
CASSEGSYNSPLHF	TGTGCCAGCAGTGAGGGCTCCTATAATTCACCCCTCCACTTT	TRBV6-1	TRBJ1-6	few	-
CASSAQGSNQPQNF	TGTGCCAGTAGTGCACAAGGTAGCAATCAGCCCCAGAATTTT	TRBV19	TRBJ1-5	few	-
CASSLGRLAGALNEQFF	TGTGCCAGCAGCTTAGGGCGGCTAGCGGGGGCCCTCAATGAGCAGTTCTTC	TRBV7-2	TRBJ2-1	many	TRBD2
CSARLGGALPNTEAFF	TGCAGTGCCAGATTGGGGGGGGCCCTTCCGAACACTGAAGCTTTCTTT	TRBV20-1	TRBJ1-1	once	-
CASSLPASWLGAFF	TGTGCCAGCAGCCTACCTGCTTCATGGCTGGGAGCTTTCTTT	TRBV5-4	TRBJ1-1	-	-
CAGTKSRDNEQFF	TGTGCCGGAACCAAGTCCAGGGACAATGAGCAGTTCTTC	TRBV2	TRBJ2-1	many	-
CSAPRGTGDLWSTGELFF	TGCAGTGCTCCACGCGGGACAGGGGATTTATGGAGCACCGGGGAGCTGTTTTTT	TRBV20-1	TRBJ2-2	few	TRBD1
CASSSGRLRSYEQYF	TGTGCCAGCAGTTCGGGACGGCTCCGCTCCTACGAGCAGTACTTC	TRBV6-2/TRBV6-3	TRBJ2-7	many	-
CASSRTQGRSNYGYTF	TGTGCCAGCAGCAGAACCCAGGGTCGGAGTAACTATGGCTACACCTTC	TRBV11-1	TRBJ1-2	many	-
CASSENLSYPEQFF	TGTGCCAGCAGTGAGAACCTCAGTTACCCTGAGCAGTTCTTC	TRBV6-1	TRBJ2-1	many	-
CSARALNLAYNEQFF	TGCAGTGCTAGAGCGTTAAACCTAGCCTACAATGAGCAGTTCTTC	TRBV20-1	TRBJ2-1	-	-
CASSNGASGTYEQYF	TGTGCCAGCAGTAACGGGGCTAGCGGGACCTACGAGCAGTACTTC	TRBV6-1	TRBJ2-7	few	TRBD2